The 20 T cell receptor beta chains listed next were all sequenced from one sample in a study of cytomegalovirus exposure and HLA in healthy donors. Both 60 Vbeta primers and 13 Jbeta primers went into the PCR. The table came from immunoSEQ multiplex PCR; TCRdb's copy has only in-frame clones and leaves some out. The data contain under 200,000 clones, about three quarters of them singletons. Sample: PBMCs. The receptors were sampled from a woman aged 35 to 49 in good health and CMV-seropositive.

The chain has TRBV7-9 and TRBJ2-5; 10 bases match TRBD2. This CDR3 is built from 15 residues. The V segment lost 3 bases and the J segment 4 bases; nucleotides outside the gene matches: 5. Germline V lookup: CDR1 SEHNR, CDR2 FQNEAQ (reference sequence). CDR3 nucleotide sequence: TGTGCCAGCAGCTTCACGTTAGCGGGGGGAGAGACCCAGTACTTC. Translation: CASSFTLAGGETQYF.

The chain employs TRBV30 and TRBJ2-4, with TRBD1 matching over 7 bases. The CDR3 spans 15 residues. Germline trimming cut 0 bases from V and 2 bases from J; bases unmatched to any gene: 4. CDR1 and CDR2 from the germline V gene are GTSNPN and SVGIG (reference sequence). CDR3 loop: CAWSVGGASKNIQYF. CDR3 DNA: TGTGCCTGGAGTGTAGGGGGCGCCTCCAAAAACATTCAGTACTTC.

The chain couples TRBV29-1 to TRBJ1-1; TRBD1 is a possible D gene (5 bases). The CDR3 loop spans 14 amino acids. V shed 6 bases and J shed 0 bases, with 14 bases lying between them. Germline loops: CDR1 SQVTM, CDR2 ANQGSEA. The CDR3 nucleotides are TGCAGCGTGCCGCAGGGTACGATGAACACTGAAGCTTTCTTT. The encoded protein is CSVPQGTMNTEAFF.

This chain joins TRBV27 and TRBJ2-7; 8 bases map to TRBD2. V shed 4 bases, J shed 0 bases, and the junction held 5 bases outside the gene matches. The germline CDR1 and CDR2 sequences are MNHEY and SMNVEV (reference sequence). CDR3 length equals 15 residues. The CDR3 spells CASSWERGFSYEQYF. In DNA, the CDR3 is TGTGCCAGCAGTTGGGAGCGGGGGTTCTCCTACGAGCAGTACTTC.

This clone was recorded a few times. This rearrangement joins TRBV10-3 to TRBJ2-6; D is possibly TRBD2 (6 bases). V was shortened by 2 bases and J by 3 bases, with 14 bases between the two germline ends. This CDR3 comprises 17 residues. Germline V gene data show CDR1 as ENHRY and CDR2 as SYGVKD. CDR3 in DNA: TGTGCCATCAGTGAGGGCCTCGGGAGAGGTGGGGCCAACGTCCTGACTTTC. It specifies CAISEGLGRGGANVLTF.

The rearrangement uses TRBV28 and TRBJ2-3; D not resolved. Trimming cost V 6 bases and J 8 bases, with 15 bases left between them. The CDR3 runs 13 residues. Germline lookup yields CDR1 MDHEN and CDR2 SYDVKM. CDR3 nucleotides: TGTGCCAGCAGCCCTGCCGCGTTTCTTACGCAGTATTTT. Protein: CASSPAAFLTQYF.

This chain joins TRBV7-2 and TRBJ2-7; a weak D match, TRBD1 (5 bases). This CDR3 has 13 amino acids. Germline V CDR1 and CDR2: SGHTA, FQGNSA. V lost 1 base, J lost 6 bases, and 10 bases lay in between. For the CDR3, the DNA is TGTGCCAGCAGCTTAGTTAGGGGATCCGAGCAGTACTTC. It codes for CASSLVRGSEQYF.

The gene calls are TRBV4-3 and TRBJ2-2; 9 bases match TRBD1. Germline lookup yields CDR1 LGHNA and CDR2 YSLEER. The CDR3 is 17 residues long. V lost 7 bases and J lost 6; bases outside the gene matches: 15. CDR3 sequence (DNA): TGCGCCAGCACCCCCTCGTGGGGACAGGGACTCTCCGGGGAGCTGTTTTTT. It yields the protein CASTPSWGQGLSGELFF.

The rearrangement links TRBV7-2 to TRBJ2-5, with D perhaps TRBD2 (6 bases). CDR1 SGHTA and CDR2 FQGNSA come from the germline V gene. V was cut by 3 bases and J by 5 bases, with 16 bases left in between. The CDR3 consists of 15 residues. The CDR3 bases are TGTGCCAGCAGCTTTGCGGGACCCCGAGCGGAGACCCAGTACTTC. Translating gives CASSFAGPRAETQYF.

This chain's CDR3 is CASSYSPGGGSYEQYF. The CDR3 coding sequence is TGTGCCAGCAGTTACTCCCCCGGAGGGGGCAGCTACGAGCAGTACTTC. The rearrangement joins TRBV6-5 to TRBJ2-7; D may be TRBD1 (7 bases). The CDR3 has 16 amino acids. Deletions cut 0 bases from V and 3 bases from J, with 15 bases between. CDR1 MNHEY and CDR2 SVGAGI come from the germline V gene.

This clone has just a few counts. This rearrangement joins TRBV4-1 to TRBJ1-1, with 7 positions matching TRBD1. Germline V gene lookup returns CDR1 MGHRA and CDR2 YSYEKL. J was trimmed by 4 bases and V by 2 bases; bases with no gene match: 1. The CDR3 sequence is 13 residues long. The CDR3 DNA sequence: TGCGCCAGCAGCCAACCAGGGGGCACTGAAGCTTTCTTT. The encoded protein is CASSQPGGTEAFF.

The rearrangement joins TRBV11-2 to TRBJ2-3; 9 bases match TRBD2. CDR1 and CDR2 (germline): SGHAT, FQNNGV. V was pared by 3 bases and J by 6 bases, with 4 bases of the junction left unmatched. The CDR3 runs 14 residues. The CDR3 here is CASSFSGSEDTQYF. The CDR3 DNA reads TGTGCCAGCAGCTTTAGCGGGAGTGAGGATACGCAGTATTTT.

The V call is TRBV5-1, the J call TRBJ2-7; tentatively, D is TRBD1 (6 bases). V dropped 0 bases and J dropped 4 bases, with 14 bases sitting between them. CDR1 and CDR2 from the germline V gene are SGHRS and YFSETQ. The CDR3 is 15 amino acids. In DNA form, the CDR3 reads TGCGCCAGCAGCTTGGCCTGGGGGACACCTTACGAGCAGTACTTC. Its protein product is CASSLAWGTPYEQYF.

The genes are TRBV2 and TRBJ2-5; 8 bases fit TRBD1. The J call may be incorrect, as the DNA end agrees better with TRBJ2-7. The CDR3 has 17 residues. Germline lookup yields CDR1 SNHLY and CDR2 FYNNEI. The CDR3 DNA sequence: TGTGCCAGCAGTGAAATGGGGATCGGGACAGGTTACGACGAGCAGTACTTC. Its translation: CASSEMGIGTGYDEQYF.

Only one count was recorded for this clone. The V call is TRBV5-1, the J call TRBJ2-1; TRBD1 might be the D (6 bases). CDR1 is SGHRS, CDR2 YFSETQ, per germline. Trimming shortened V by 0 bases and J by 3 bases, and 16 bases separated the two germline ends. The CDR3 extends over 17 amino acids. The CDR3 coding sequence is TGCGCCAGCAGCTTGGCTCCGGGACAAGGGGGCTACAATGAGCAGTTCTTC. Amino acids: CASSLAPGQGGYNEQFF. The variable domain in full, completed from reference TRBV5-1 and TRBJ2-1, reads KAGVTQTPRYLIKTRGQQVTLSCSPISGHRSVSWYQQTPGQGLQFLFEYFSETQRNKGNFPGRFSGRQFSNSRSEMNVSTLELGDSALYLCASSLAPGQGGYNEQFFGPGTRLTVL.

V usage is TRBV7-2 and J usage is TRBJ2-5; TRBD2 matches at 7 bases. Germline CDR1 is SGHTA and CDR2 is FQGNSA. This CDR3 has 13 amino acids. V shed 5 bases, J shed 5 bases, and the junction held 5 bases outside the gene matches. CDR3 loop: CASSRLAGETQYF. DNA of the CDR3: TGTGCCAGCAGCCGACTAGCAGGGGAGACCCAGTACTTC.

This clone was observed a few times. The J gene is TRBJ1-2, the V gene TRBV10-3; 9 bases fit TRBD1. The germline V gene encodes CDR1 ENHRY and CDR2 SYGVKD. The CDR3 has 12 amino acids. J was trimmed by 6 bases and V by 6 bases; bases with no gene match: 2. Written as DNA, the CDR3 is TGTGCCATCAGCACAGGGGGCCATGGCTACACCTTC. This sequence encodes CAISTGGHGYTF.

This clone was seen more than once but under ten times. A read error may produce the germline difference seen at one junction end. The rearrangement uses TRBV7-9 and TRBJ2-7, with 11 bases matching TRBD2. Germline V gives CDR1 SEHNR, CDR2 FQNEAQ (reference sequence). This CDR3 has 15 residues. The CDR3 sequence is CASSPVAGGIYEQYF. CDR3 bases: TGCGCCAGCAGCCCCGTAGCGGGGGGGATCTACGAGCAGTACTTC.

The chain employs TRBV7-2 and TRBJ2-7; the match to TRBD1 covers 7 bases. Trimming at V came to 4 bases and at J to 0 bases, leaving 6 bases not matched to a gene. Germline V gene data show CDR1 as SGHTA and CDR2 as FQGNSA. The CDR3 extends over 15 amino acids. CDR3 coding DNA: TGTGCCAGCAGCTCCCCCGGGACAGCCTCCTACGAGCAGTACTTC. Translation gives CASSSPGTASYEQYF.

This clone was recorded only once. The chain links TRBV9 to TRBJ1-5; tentative D call: TRBD1 (5 bases). CDR3 size: 13 residues. The V end lost 7 bases, the J end lost 7 bases, and 15 bases lay between the germline ends. The germline V gene has CDR1 SGDLS and CDR2 YYNGEE. Here the CDR3 reads CASGGGGGQPQHF. CDR3 nucleotide sequence: TGTGCCAGCGGCGGGGGGGGAGGACAGCCCCAGCATTTT.